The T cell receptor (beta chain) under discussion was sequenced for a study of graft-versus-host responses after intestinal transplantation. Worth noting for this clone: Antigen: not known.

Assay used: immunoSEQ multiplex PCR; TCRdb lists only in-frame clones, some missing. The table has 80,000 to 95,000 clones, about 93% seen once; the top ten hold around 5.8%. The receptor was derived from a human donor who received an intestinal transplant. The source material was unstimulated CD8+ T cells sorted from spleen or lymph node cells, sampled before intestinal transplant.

CDR3: CASSLSTGNQPQHF. DNA for the CDR3: TGTGCCAGCAGCCTAAGCACCGGCAATCAGCCCCAGCATTTT. J is TRBJ1-5 and V is TRBV9; D is ambiguous. Per the germline V gene, CDR1 is SGDLS and CDR2 is YYNGEE. V lost 4 bases to trimming and J lost 2 bases, with 10 bases between them. The CDR3 runs to 14 residues.